The next 5 T cell receptor beta chains were all read from a single sample in a study of beta chain features in type 1 diabetes. Expressed TCRB transcripts were sequenced, since all the RNA that had been isolated was reverse transcribed. The assay was immunoSEQ multiplex PCR, and TCRdb's table has in-frame clones only and misses some. The sample holds some 400,000 clones, approximately 16% seen once. The source material was naive CD4+ T cells from blood. These TCRs come from a woman in her late teens or twenties in good health.

This clone was counted only a few times. The chain combines TRBV11-2 with TRBJ2-7, with 10 bases that match TRBD1. The V gene's germline CDR1 is SGHAT and CDR2 FQNNGV. The CDR3 is 16 residues long. The junction had 10 bases not matched to a gene; V was cut back by 5 bases and J by 3 bases. The CDR3 coding sequence is TGTGCCAGCAGCCCCTTACTCGGGACAGGGGTCTACGAGCAGTACTTC. It codes for CASSPLLGTGVYEQYF.

The V and J genes are TRBV20-1 and TRBJ1-2; D remains ambiguous. The CDR3 is made up of 11 amino acids. CDR1 and CDR2 from the germline V gene are DFQATT and SNEGSKA (reference sequence). V lost 3 bases and J 4 bases, leaving 6 bases between the germline ends. The CDR3 nucleotides read TGCAGTGCTAGTTCATCCTATGGCTACACCTTC. It encodes CSASSSYGYTF.

The chain has TRBV18 and TRBJ1-5, with TRBD1 matching 8 bases. In germline, CDR1 is KGHSH, CDR2 LQKENI. This CDR3 comprises 16 residues. The ends lost 3 bases at V and 3 bases at J; junction bases unmatched: 7. CDR3 nucleotides: TGTGCCAGCTCACCGAGTGGACAGGGCCTCAATCAGCCCCAGCATTTT. Its protein product is CASSPSGQGLNQPQHF.

The chain joins TRBV7-9 to TRBJ1-1, with D maybe TRBD1 (5 bases). With 3 bases removed from V and 2 bases from J, the gap between germline ends came to 10 bases. The V gene's germline CDR1 is SEHNR and CDR2 FQNEAQ (reference sequence). The CDR3 has 14 residues. CDR3 sequence reads: CASSLKGVNTEAFF. The CDR3 DNA is TGTGCCAGCAGCTTGAAAGGGGTAAACACTGAAGCTTTCTTT.

Worth noting for this clone: Its ends do not fully match the called genes, so a read error is possible. The gene calls are TRBV4-1 and TRBJ2-7; D unresolved. The germline V gene encodes CDR1 MGHRA and CDR2 YSYEKL. CDR3 length equals 13 residues. The CDR3 DNA is TGCGCCAGCAGCCAAGGAGTCTTTCAGCGTAGACACTTC. Its translation is CASSQGVFQRRHF.